This T cell receptor (beta chain) was profiled in a study of immune heterogeneity within non-small cell lung tumors. Study information: Histology included 4 squamous cell carcinomas, about 11 non-squamous carcinomas and 1 unspecified tumor.

This clonotype was observed many times. Antigen: not known. The authors used roughly 600 ng of bulk tumor genomic DNA per sample as template. Widely spaced biopsies, several per primary tumor, were obtained at surgery. Enrolled individuals presented with untreated, newly diagnosed non-small cell lung cancer and received curative surgery. Curative-intent surgery was being performed on the donors, who were patients newly diagnosed with non-small cell lung cancer. A multiplex PCR containing 32 V primers and 13 J primers was used to amplify TCR beta CDR3. Using its own MiXCR run on the multiplex PCR reads, TCRdb lists one record per CDR3 protein. The data hold over 14,000 distinct CDR3 sequences, with 25% to 35% observed a single time. Study-wide results and caveats: Each patient largely had their own distinct set of high-frequency T-cell receptor beta clonotypes. Recurring identical dominant CDR3 beta clonotypes were observed across tumor sites within a patient, together with site-unique high-frequency clones.

Specimen: lung tumor tissue. This receptor was taken from a woman between 45 and 60 years old with non-small cell lung cancer.

DNA of the CDR3: TGTGCCAGCAGCTTGGGGGTAAACATTCAGTACTTC. Translated: CASSLGVNIQYF. The chain couples TRBV5-8 to TRBJ2-4; D gene ambiguous. The V end lost 0 bases, the J end lost 6 bases, and 4 bases lay between the germline ends. The CDR3 has 12 residues. Per germline, CDR1 SGHTS and CDR2 YDEGEE. The whole variable domain, remainder taken from reference TRBV5-8 and TRBJ2-4, is EAGVTQSPTHLIKTRGQQATLRCSPISGHTSVYWYQQALGLGLQFLLWYDEGEERNRGNFPPRFSGRQFPNYSSELNVNALELEDSALYLCASSLGVNIQYFGAGTRLSVL.